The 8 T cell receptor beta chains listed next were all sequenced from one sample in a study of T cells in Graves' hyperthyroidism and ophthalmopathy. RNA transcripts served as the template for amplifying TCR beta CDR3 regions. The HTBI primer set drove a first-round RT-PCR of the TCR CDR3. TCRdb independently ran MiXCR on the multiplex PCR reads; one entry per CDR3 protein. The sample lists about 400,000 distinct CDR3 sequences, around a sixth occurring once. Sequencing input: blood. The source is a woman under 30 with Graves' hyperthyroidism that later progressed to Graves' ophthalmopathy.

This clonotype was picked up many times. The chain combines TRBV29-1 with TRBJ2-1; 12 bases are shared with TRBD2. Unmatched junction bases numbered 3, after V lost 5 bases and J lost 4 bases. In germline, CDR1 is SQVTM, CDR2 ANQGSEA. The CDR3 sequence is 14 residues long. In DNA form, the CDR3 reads TGCAGCGTTCGCCTAGCGGGAGGGTACAATGAGCAGTTCTTC. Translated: CSVRLAGGYNEQFF.

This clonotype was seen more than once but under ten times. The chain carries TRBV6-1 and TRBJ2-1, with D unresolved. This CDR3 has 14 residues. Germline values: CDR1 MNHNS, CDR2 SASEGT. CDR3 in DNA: TGTGCTAGTAGATCTGATTGGGCGAACAATGAGCAGTTCTTC. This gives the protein CASRSDWANNEQFF.

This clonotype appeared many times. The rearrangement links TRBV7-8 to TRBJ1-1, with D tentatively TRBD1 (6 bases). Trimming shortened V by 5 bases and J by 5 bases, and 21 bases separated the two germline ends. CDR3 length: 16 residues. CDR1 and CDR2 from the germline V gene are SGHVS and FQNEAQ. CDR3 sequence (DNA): TGTGCCAGCAGCCTAAAACCACAGGGCTTGTGGACTGAAGCTTTCTTT. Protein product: CASSLKPQGLWTEAFF.

The CDR3: CATSSRLAGGGEQFF. For the CDR3, the DNA is TGTGCCACCAGCTCCCGACTAGCGGGAGGGGGTGAGCAGTTCTTC. The rearrangement joins TRBV15 to TRBJ2-1; 14 bases line up with TRBD2. Germline V gene lookup returns CDR1 LNHNV and CDR2 YYDKDF (reference sequence). V shed 5 bases, J shed 9 bases, and the junction held 6 bases outside the gene matches. The CDR3 contains 15 residues.

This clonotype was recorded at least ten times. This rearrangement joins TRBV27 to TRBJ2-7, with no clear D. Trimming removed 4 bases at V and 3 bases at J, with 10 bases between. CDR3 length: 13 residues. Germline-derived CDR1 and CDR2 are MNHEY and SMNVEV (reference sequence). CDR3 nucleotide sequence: TGTGCCAGCAGTTCGCATCTCTTCTACGAGCAGTACTTC. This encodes CASSSHLFYEQYF.

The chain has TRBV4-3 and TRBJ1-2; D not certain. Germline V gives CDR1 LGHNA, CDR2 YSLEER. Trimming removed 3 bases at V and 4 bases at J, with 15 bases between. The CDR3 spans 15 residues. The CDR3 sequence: CASSHPKGSLYGYTF. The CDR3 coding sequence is TGCGCCAGCAGCCACCCAAAGGGAAGCCTCTATGGCTACACCTTC.

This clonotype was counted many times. For the CDR3, the DNA is TGCAGTGTAGGGGGCGAGGCTGGCGAGCAGTACTTC. It yields the protein CSVGGEAGEQYF. This chain uses TRBV20-1 with TRBJ2-7; 7 nucleotides line up with TRBD1. There are 12 residues in the CDR3. The V segment lost 7 bases and the J segment 6 bases; nucleotides outside the gene matches: 9. CDR1 DFQATT and CDR2 SNEGSKA come from the germline V gene (reference sequence).

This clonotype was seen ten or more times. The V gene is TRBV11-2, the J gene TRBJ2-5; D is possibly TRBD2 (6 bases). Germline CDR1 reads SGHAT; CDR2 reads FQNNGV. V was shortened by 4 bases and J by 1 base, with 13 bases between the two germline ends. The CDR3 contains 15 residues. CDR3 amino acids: CASSWGGGSQETQYF. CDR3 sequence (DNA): TGTGCCAGCAGCTGGGGTGGAGGGTCCCAAGAGACCCAGTACTTC. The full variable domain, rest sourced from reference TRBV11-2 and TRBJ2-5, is EAGVAQSPRYKIIEKRQSVAFWCNPISGHATLYWYQQILGQGPKLLIQFQNNGVVDDSQLPKDRFSAERLKGVDSTLKIQPAKLEDSAVYLCASSWGGGSQETQYFGPGTRLLVL.